In this sample, the clone carrying this T cell receptor (beta chain) turned up once. The sample belongs to a study of technical replicates of blood from four donors. Germline values: CDR1 SNHLY, CDR2 FYNNEI. The CDR3 loop spans 14 amino acids. The trim removed 4 bases at V and 4 bases at J, leaving 6 bases unmatched. Some clones are missing from TCRdb's copy, which holds only in-frame ones; the method was immunoSEQ multiplex PCR. The sample consists of about 83,000 clones, around 90% of them appearing once. The TCR was taken from a human donor in good health. Sample: T cells isolated from PBMCs. The chain has TRBV2 and TRBJ2-5; TRBD2 matches 7 bases. The CDR3 DNA follows: TGTGCCAGCAGTGGCCGGGGGGTGGGAGAGACCCAGTACTTC. Translation gives CASSGRGVGETQYF.